The sample holds a few counts of the clone carrying this T cell receptor beta chain. Antigen unknown. cDNA serving as the sequencing template came from extracted, reverse transcribed RNA. Sequenced by immunoSEQ multiplex PCR; TCRdb stores in-frame clones only, minus some. The repertoire holds under 70,000 clones, with under 75% as singletons. These data belong to a study of CD8+ T cells in alopecia areata. Study results and limitations: Higher clonality was seen in lesional scalp than in normal scalp, especially in alopecia totalis/universalis. Scalp sample data also include resident alphabeta T cells from normal skin.

Peripheral blood and lesional scalp punch biopsies came from alopecia areata patients. Germline assignment: CDR1 GTSNPN and CDR2 SVGIG (reference sequence). The CDR3 has 17 amino acids. The V gene end was trimmed by 0 bases and the J gene end by 7 bases; junction bases not matched to a gene: 13. V gene TRBV30 combines with J gene TRBJ1-1; 11 nucleotides match TRBD1. The material was CD8+ T cells sorted from blood, obtained at week 0. The receptor comes from a human donor with alopecia areata. The CDR3 region has the DNA TGTGCCTGGAGTGTATCCCGGACAGGGGGCAGCGGGGTTGAAGCTTTCTTT. It is translated as CAWSVSRTGGSGVEAFF.